This TCR beta chain was observed in a study of T cell repertoires in cytomegalovirus infection. Study details: Public signatures in TCR beta pointed to CMV infection and matching HLA type.

In the case of this clonotype: The antigen is undetermined.

TCRdb itself ran the reads through MiXCR, one entry per CDR3 protein. In the table there are roughly 760,000 distinct CDR3 sequences, less than 40% of which are singletons. This CDR3 contains 17 residues. Trimming took 3 bases from V and 4 from J; bases not matched to a gene: 8. Germline V gene sequence: CDR1 LGHDT, CDR2 YNNKEL (reference sequence). Notes on the study in general: Ex vivo responses were dominated by HLA-C-restricted CMV-specific TCR beta clonotypes.

The sample was PBMCs. The sequence derives from a human donor in good health (CMV status not recorded). Some clones in this sample may be carry-over from other donors' samples. The chain carries TRBV3-1 and TRBJ2-2; 10 bases map to TRBD2. The CDR3 here is CASSQPRSGRGTGELFF. The DNA of the CDR3 is TGTGCCAGCAGCCAGCCGCGAAGCGGGAGGGGCACCGGGGAGCTGTTTTTT.